The 4 T cell receptor beta chains presented below share a single source sample, sequenced in a study of CD8 T cells in Susac syndrome. RNA totalling roughly 0.45 to 1 ug underwent reverse transcription with random hexamers. MiXCR, applied by TCRdb to the immunoSEQ multiplex PCR reads, yields one record per CDR3 protein. The sample has roughly 400,000 distinct CDR3 sequences, 75% to 90% seen once; the top ten hold roughly 0.11%. The sequenced sample was CD8+ T cells from PBMCs. These receptors came from a human donor with multiple sclerosis.

This clonotype was seen more than once but under ten times. The CDR3 reads CASSSVGAGTSGSGANVLTF. The CDR3 bases are TGTGCCAGCAGCTCAGTTGGGGCTGGGACTAGCGGATCTGGGGCCAACGTCCTGACTTTC. The V call is TRBV5-6, the J call TRBJ2-6, with 11 positions matching TRBD2. Trimming at V came to 3 bases and at J to 1 base, leaving 12 bases not matched to a gene. The CDR3 has 20 residues. Looked up from germline, CDR1 is SGHDT and CDR2 is YYEEEE.

The V gene is TRBV6-5, the J gene TRBJ2-7, with D hard to call. Germline CDR1 is MNHEY and CDR2 is SVGAGI. This CDR3 comprises 15 residues. V lost 5 bases and J 1 base, leaving 15 bases between the germline ends. CDR3 region: CASSPQYDISYEQYF. In nucleotides, the CDR3 is TGTGCCAGCAGTCCACAATACGACATATCCTACGAGCAGTACTTC.

This clonotype was found once. The chain couples TRBV6-5 to TRBJ2-5, with TRBD1 matching over 7 bases. With 4 bases clipped from V and 0 bases from J, the junction kept 8 bases outside the gene matches. This CDR3 comprises 16 residues. Germline V CDR1 and CDR2: MNHEY, SVGAGI. DNA of the CDR3: TGTGCCAGCAGTTCGAGCGAACAGGGGTACCAAGAGACCCAGTACTTC. The encoded protein is CASSSSEQGYQETQYF.

This clonotype appeared a single time. The chain has TRBV27 and TRBJ1-2, with a possible D match to TRBD1 (5 bases). The germline V gene has CDR1 MNHEY and CDR2 SMNVEV (reference sequence). This CDR3 is built from 14 residues. V was pared by 5 bases and J by 2 bases, with 12 bases between. CDR3: CASSPRGWNYGYTF. In DNA form, the CDR3 reads TGTGCCAGCAGTCCTCGGGGGTGGAACTATGGCTACACCTTC.